What follows are 27 T cell receptor beta chains derived from one specimen sequenced in a study of OX40 agonist ivuxolimab in advanced cancers. Generated by immunoSEQ multiplex PCR, the TCRdb table keeps only in-frame clones and is missing some. The sample comprises about 25,000 clones, just over 85% of which are singletons, and 40% to 55% rests with the top ten. Sequences were derived from CD4+ or CD8+ T cells sorted from blood, sampled in a trial of the OX40 agonist ivuxolimab. Receptors were obtained from an adult with an advanced solid tumor such as melanoma, head and neck, liver or kidney cancer.

This clone was seen once. The rearrangement joins TRBV7-9 to TRBJ1-3; a possible D gene is TRBD1 (6 bases). Germline CDR1 SEHNR, CDR2 FQNEAQ (reference sequence). Trimming removed 6 bases at V and 2 bases at J, with 8 bases between. The CDR3 has 13 amino acids. The CDR3 loop reads CASRQGTGNTIYF. The CDR3 DNA reads TGTGCCAGCAGACAGGGAACTGGAAACACCATATATTTT. The full variable domain, completed using reference TRBV7-9 and TRBJ1-3, is DTGVSQNPRHKITKRGQNVTFRCDPISEHNRLYWYRQTLGQGPEFLTYFQNEAQLEKSRLLSDRFSAERPKGSFSTLEIQRTEQGDSAMYLCASRQGTGNTIYFGEGSWLTVV.

V and J are TRBV5-1 and TRBJ2-3, with TRBD2 identical over 16 bases. CDR3 length: 19 residues. V lost 5 bases and J lost 3; bases outside the gene matches: 12. Germline values: CDR1 SGHRS, CDR2 YFSETQ. The chain's CDR3 is CASRGTSGRASEATDTQYF. Written as DNA, the CDR3 is TGCGCCAGCAGGGGGACTAGCGGGAGGGCCAGTGAGGCGACAGATACGCAGTATTTT.

V gene TRBV5-1 combines with J gene TRBJ2-7, with 9 bases aligning to TRBD2. V shed 2 bases, J shed 3 bases, and the junction held 3 bases outside the gene matches. This CDR3 has 14 residues. Germline V gene sequence: CDR1 SGHRS, CDR2 YFSETQ. The CDR3 loop reads CASSFGSGGYEQYF. Here the CDR3 DNA reads TGCGCCAGCAGCTTCGGTAGCGGGGGCTACGAGCAGTACTTC.

The chain combines TRBV4-1 with TRBJ2-6; 9 bases line up with TRBD1. The CDR3 is 18 amino acids. CDR1 MGHRA and CDR2 YSYEKL come from the germline V gene. V lost 4 bases and J lost 2; bases outside the gene matches: 9. The CDR3 region is CASSPSGQGVAGANVLTF. Here the CDR3 DNA reads TGCGCCAGCAGCCCGTCGGGACAGGGAGTCGCTGGGGCCAACGTCCTGACTTTC.

The V call is TRBV27, the J call TRBJ2-3; TRBD2 aligns across 9 bases. The V gene's germline CDR1 is MNHEY and CDR2 SMNVEV (reference sequence). Trimming took 0 bases from V and 2 from J; bases not matched to a gene: 6. The CDR3 spans 17 residues. CDR3 amino acids: CASSLSPSGEPTDTQYF. The CDR3 DNA reads as TGTGCCAGCAGTTTATCCCCTAGCGGGGAGCCCACAGATACGCAGTATTTT.

The genes are TRBV5-6 and TRBJ2-7, with D maybe TRBD2 (6 bases). Per germline, CDR1 SGHDT and CDR2 YYEEEE. V was clipped by 3 bases and J by 4 bases, with 8 bases between them. This CDR3 region has 12 residues. CDR3 sequence: CASSSGLYEQYF. The CDR3 nucleotides read TGTGCCAGCAGCTCGGGACTGTACGAGCAGTACTTC.

V usage is TRBV9 and J usage is TRBJ2-2, with D perhaps being TRBD1 or TRBD2 (5 bases each). CDR1 and CDR2 (germline): SGDLS, YYNGEE. The V gene lost 1 base and the J gene lost 4 bases, with 17 bases spanning the gap. The CDR3 spans 17 residues. CDR3 residues: CASSVSIRDDATGELFF. As DNA, the CDR3 is TGTGCCAGCAGCGTATCAATCCGGGACGACGCCACCGGGGAGCTGTTTTTT. The full variable domain, its missing parts supplied by reference TRBV9 and TRBJ2-2, is DSGVTQTPKHLITATGQRVTLRCSPRSGDLSVYWYQQSLDQGLQFLIQYYNGEERAKGNILERFSAQQFPDLHSELNLSSLELGDSALYFCASSVSIRDDATGELFFGEGSRLTVL.

The chain is built from TRBV7-6 and TRBJ2-2; 8 positions match TRBD1. Germline values: CDR1 SGHVS, CDR2 FNYEAQ. CDR3 length: 15 residues. V shed 1 base and J 4 bases; nucleotides not matched to a gene: 2. CDR3 in DNA: TGTGCCAGCAGCTTAGTACAGGGGGGCACCGGGGAGCTGTTTTTT. This codes for CASSLVQGGTGELFF.

This chain connects TRBV7-3 to TRBJ2-2; TRBD2 is a possible D gene (6 bases). V was cut by 5 bases and J by 6 bases, with 13 bases left in between. The CDR3 is made up of 14 amino acids. CDR1 is SGHTA and CDR2 is FQGTGA in the germline V gene. The CDR3: CASSPLGGAGELFF. In nucleotides, the CDR3 is TGTGCCAGCAGCCCCCTCGGAGGGGCCGGGGAGCTGTTTTTT. The full variable domain, its missing parts supplied by reference TRBV7-3 and TRBJ2-2, is GAGVSQTPSNKVTEKGKYVELRCDPISGHTALYWYRQSLGQGPEFLIYFQGTGAADDSGLPNDRFFAVRPEGSVSTLKIQRTERGDSAVYLCASSPLGGAGELFFGEGSRLTVL.

V is TRBV2 and J is TRBJ2-1; perhaps TRBD2 as D (6 bases). CDR1 and CDR2 (germline): SNHLY, FYNNEI. The V and J ends lost 7 bases and 5 bases respectively, with 12 bases between them. The CDR3 consists of 13 residues. The CDR3 DNA reads TGTGCCAGCAACCCCTGGAGGGACAATGAGCAGTTCTTC. This translates into CASNPWRDNEQFF. Looking up the rest from reference TRBV2 and TRBJ2-1 gives the full variable domain: EPEVTQTPSHQVTQMGQEVILRCVPISNHLYFYWYRQILGQKVEFLVSFYNNEISEKSEIFDDQFSVERPDGSNFTLKIRSTKLEDSAMYFCASNPWRDNEQFFGPGTRLTVL.

This chain uses TRBV19 with TRBJ2-7; D possibly uses TRBD1 or TRBD2 (5 bases each). This CDR3 is built from 15 residues. V was trimmed by 0 bases and J by 6 bases, leaving 15 bases between them. In germline, CDR1 is LNHDA, CDR2 SQIVND (reference sequence). Here the CDR3 reads CASSIDEGPTPEQYF. CDR3 DNA sequence: TGTGCCAGTAGTATAGATGAGGGGCCAACCCCCGAGCAGTACTTC.

The rearrangement uses TRBV5-4 and TRBJ2-7; D might be TRBD1 (6 bases). With 2 bases removed from V and 3 bases from J, the gap between germline ends came to 12 bases. CDR1 SGHNT and CDR2 YYREEE come from the germline V gene (reference sequence). CDR3 size: 14 residues. The CDR3 spells CASSFDRNYYEQYF. DNA for the CDR3: TGTGCCAGCAGCTTTGACAGGAACTACTACGAGCAGTACTTC.

The chain recombines TRBV6-5 with TRBJ1-5, with D perhaps matching TRBD1 (6 bases). V was trimmed by 4 bases and J by 3 bases, leaving 10 bases between them. The CDR3 has 14 residues. Germline assignment: CDR1 MNHEY and CDR2 SVGAGI. The CDR3 nucleotides read TGTGCCAGCAGTTCAGGGGAATTCAATCAGCCCCAGCATTTT. This gives the protein CASSSGEFNQPQHF.

This chain connects TRBV15 to TRBJ2-2, with TRBD1 as a possible D gene (6 bases). CDR1 is LNHNV, CDR2 YYDKDF, per germline (reference sequence). The CDR3 sequence is 15 residues long. Trimming left V 3 bases short and J 6 bases short, with 14 bases between. The CDR3: CATSRAQGLAGELFF. The CDR3 coding sequence is TGTGCCACCAGCAGGGCCCAGGGGCTGGCCGGGGAGCTGTTTTTT.

This clone appeared a single time. The rearrangement joins TRBV7-9 to TRBJ1-2; no definite D call. The germline CDR1 and CDR2 sequences are SEHNR and FQNEAQ (reference sequence). This CDR3 has 15 amino acids. Trimming removed 0 bases from V and 2 bases from J, with 10 bases in between. CDR3 amino acids: CASSLAGLANYGYTF. CDR3 coding DNA: TGTGCCAGCAGCTTAGCAGGGCTGGCGAACTATGGCTACACCTTC.

V gene TRBV9 combines with J gene TRBJ2-1, with D possibly matching TRBD2 (5 bases). Trimming stripped 7 bases from V and 0 bases from J, with 11 bases between. This CDR3 comprises 14 residues. Germline V CDR1 and CDR2: SGDLS, YYNGEE. The CDR3 spells CASPGRGSYNEQFF. The CDR3 DNA sequence: TGTGCCAGCCCTGGACGGGGCTCCTACAATGAGCAGTTCTTC.

The chain links TRBV4-1 to TRBJ2-7; 7 positions agree with TRBD2. The CDR3 loop spans 13 amino acids. The trim removed 1 base at V and 6 bases at J, leaving 3 bases unmatched. Per the germline V gene, CDR1 is MGHRA and CDR2 is YSYEKL. The CDR3 DNA follows: TGCGCCAGCAGCCAAGGACTAGCCCTCGAGCAGTACTTC. It specifies CASSQGLALEQYF.

The CDR3 loop is CASSFRGRSNEQFF. The CDR3 DNA reads as TGTGCCAGCAGTTTCAGGGGAAGGAGCAATGAGCAGTTCTTC. J is TRBJ2-1 and V is TRBV27; tentatively, D is TRBD1 (6 bases). The CDR3 covers 14 residues. The germline V gene encodes CDR1 MNHEY and CDR2 SMNVEV (reference sequence). V was cut by 3 bases and J by 6 bases, with 12 bases left in between.

The chain uses TRBV6-5 and TRBJ2-7; D gene uncertain. This CDR3 spans 13 amino acids. V lost 0 bases and J 2 bases, leaving 5 bases between the germline ends. The germline gives CDR1 MNHEY, CDR2 SVGAGI. CDR3 sequence (DNA): TGTGCCAGCAGTTACTCGAGTACCTACGAGCAGTACTTC. Translated, it gives CASSYSSTYEQYF.

The rearrangement uses TRBV19 and TRBJ2-1, with 8 nucleotides matching TRBD1. Germline V gene data show CDR1 as LNHDA and CDR2 as SQIVND (reference sequence). V lost 2 bases and J lost 7; bases outside the gene matches: 7. The CDR3 consists of 15 residues. CDR3 loop: CASSITPGGRNEQFF. The CDR3 coding sequence is TGTGCCAGTAGTATAACGCCAGGGGGCCGTAATGAGCAGTTCTTC.

This clone was counted a single time. The chain carries TRBV7-9 and TRBJ1-2; D unresolved. Germline CDR1 SEHNR, CDR2 FQNEAQ (reference sequence). This CDR3 is built from 17 residues. V was pared by 1 base and J by 4 bases, with 19 bases between. The CDR3 spells CASSLGTTYGKGYGYTF. CDR3 DNA: TGTGCCAGCAGCTTAGGTACGACATACGGAAAGGGCTATGGCTACACCTTC.

This clone was seen just once. The rearrangement uses TRBV29-1 and TRBJ2-1, with 14 bases identical to TRBD2. The CDR3 runs 14 residues. Trimming cost V 4 bases and J 6 bases; bases outside gene matches: 2. In germline, CDR1 is SQVTM, CDR2 ANQGSEA. The chain's CDR3 is CSVVGLAGGNEQFF. Written as DNA, the CDR3 is TGCAGCGTTGTAGGACTAGCGGGAGGCAATGAGCAGTTCTTC.

As for this clone: This may stem from a read error, because a much larger clone lies one nucleotide away. The J gene is TRBJ1-1, the V gene TRBV19; TRBD1 matches at 9 bases. Germline CDR1 LNHDA, CDR2 SQIVND (reference sequence). V dropped 3 bases and J dropped 1; count of bases not matched to a gene: 9. The CDR3 spans 17 residues. CDR3 DNA: TGTGCCAGTAGTATTGGGACAGGGAGCTTTAAGAACACTGAAGCTTTCTTT. The encoded protein is CASSIGTGSFKNTEAFF.

This rearrangement joins TRBV7-9 to TRBJ2-7, with D maybe TRBD1 (6 bases). V was trimmed by 4 bases and J by 3 bases, leaving 10 bases between them. The V gene's germline CDR1 is SEHNR and CDR2 FQNEAQ (reference sequence). The CDR3 runs 13 residues. CDR3 DNA: TGTGCCAGCAGCTCGGGACAAGACTACGAGCAGTACTTC. Translated: CASSSGQDYEQYF.

The V gene is TRBV2, the J gene TRBJ2-7; 7 positions agree with TRBD1. This CDR3 comprises 16 residues. V lost 7 bases, J lost 0 bases, and 12 bases stayed unmatched. Germline values: CDR1 SNHLY, CDR2 FYNNEI. CDR3 sequence: CASTGDKGQYSYEQYF. The DNA for the CDR3 is TGTGCCAGCACCGGGGATAAGGGACAGTACTCCTACGAGCAGTACTTC.

The chain combines TRBV9 with TRBJ2-3; D gene unclear. Germline V CDR1 and CDR2: SGDLS, YYNGEE. V was trimmed by 0 bases and J by 2 bases, leaving 19 bases between them. CDR3 length equals 18 residues. The CDR3 DNA follows: TGTGCCAGCAGCGTAGTAGGTGGAAGGGTGAAATCCACAGATACGCAGTATTTT. Protein: CASSVVGGRVKSTDTQYF.

The chain uses TRBV4-2 and TRBJ2-7; D may match TRBD1 or TRBD2 (5 bases each). Looked up from germline, CDR1 is LGHNA and CDR2 is YNFKEQ. The CDR3 runs to 14 residues. Trimming cost V 0 bases and J 3 bases, with 9 bases left between them. The CDR3 bases are TGTGCCAGCAGCCAAGAATGGGGGAACTACGAGCAGTACTTC. Protein sequence: CASSQEWGNYEQYF.